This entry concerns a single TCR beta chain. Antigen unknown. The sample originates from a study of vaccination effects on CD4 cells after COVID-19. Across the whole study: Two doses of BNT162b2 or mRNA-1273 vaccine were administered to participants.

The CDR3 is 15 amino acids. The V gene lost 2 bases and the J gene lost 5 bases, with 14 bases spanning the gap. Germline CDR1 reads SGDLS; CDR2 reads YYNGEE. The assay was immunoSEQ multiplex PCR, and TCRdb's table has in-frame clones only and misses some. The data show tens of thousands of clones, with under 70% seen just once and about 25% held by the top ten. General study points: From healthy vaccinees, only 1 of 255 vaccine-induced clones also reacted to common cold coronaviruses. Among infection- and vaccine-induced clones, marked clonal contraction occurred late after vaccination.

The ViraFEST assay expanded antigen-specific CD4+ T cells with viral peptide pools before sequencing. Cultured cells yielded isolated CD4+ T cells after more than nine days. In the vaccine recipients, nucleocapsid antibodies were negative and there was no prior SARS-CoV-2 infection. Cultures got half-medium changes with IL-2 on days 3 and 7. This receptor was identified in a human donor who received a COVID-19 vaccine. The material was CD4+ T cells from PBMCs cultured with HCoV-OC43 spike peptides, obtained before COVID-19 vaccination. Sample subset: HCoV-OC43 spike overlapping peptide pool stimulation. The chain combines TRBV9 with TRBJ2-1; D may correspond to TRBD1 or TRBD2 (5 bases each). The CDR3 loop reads CASSVHPRGDNEQFF. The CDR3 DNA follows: TGTGCCAGCAGCGTCCATCCCCGGGGCGACAATGAGCAGTTCTTC.